A selection of T cell receptor beta chains follows, all from one sample in a study of siplizumab effects on memory and regulatory T cells. Clones were sequenced by immunoSEQ multiplex PCR, and TCRdb holds only the in-frame ones, with some missing. The table includes tens of thousands of clones, approximately 93% detected once. What was sequenced was CD8+ T cells sorted from blood. Every receptor here comes from a human donor in good health. Each CDR3 is given with its conserved first and last residue. D genes are given only for firm matches.

TRBV7-6,TRBD1,CASSLGQGANNEQFF
TRBV14,-,CASTRQRSTEAFF
TRBV19,TRBD2,CASSAQGLADLYEQYF
TRBV19,TRBD1,CASTQGTGGGAEAFF
TRBV7-7,-,CASSLATSSYNEQFF
TRBV25-1,-,CASSRGGKDYGYTF
TRBV14,-,CASSQSGTEEGYTF
TRBV14,-,CASSQGQVTDTQYF
TRBV19,TRBD1,CASTPGQGVYWNQPQHF
TRBV23-1,-,CASSPGGGKQPQHF
TRBV11-3,-,CASSPGDREGETQYF
TRBV13,TRBD1,CASSFRQGFYEQYF
TRBV19,-,CASSIGGPSYNEQFF
TRBV7-3,-,CASRSGTTWTSSGYTF
TRBV7-9,-,CASSLARNEQFF
TRBV7-9,-,CASSGWDEQFF
TRBV7-9,TRBD1,CASSFTLRDRENTEAFF
TRBV2,-,CASRSGASSYEQYF
TRBV4-1,TRBD1,CASSPGTGDTEAFF
TRBV19,-,CASSIPDITTYGYTF
TRBV19,-,CASSIGYQPQHF
TRBV29-1,TRBD2,CSVVGLALNEQFF
TRBV5-8,-,CASRNPGLWSGELFF
TRBV12-5,-,CASGDSTQETQYF
TRBV29-1,-,CSVRVRGNEQFF
TRBV30,-,CACTGGDGSYYGYTF
TRBV9,-,CASTPSVNTEAFF
TRBV7-8,TRBD2,CASSSLALAGVPDTQYF
TRBV27,-,CASSFLTTTGELFF
TRBV29-1,-,CSALGPAVGEQYF